These T cell receptor beta chains were read from a single sample in a study of T cells after yellow fever vaccination. MiXCR, run by TCRdb on the 5' RACE reads, gives a single entry per CDR3 protein. The profile shows some 500,000 distinct CDR3 sequences, 13% of them singletons. Specimen: PBMCs, collected on the day of the yellow fever booster vaccination. The receptors were sampled from a man in his thirties or forties who received the YFV17D yellow fever vaccine. CDR3s include the opening cysteine and the closing phenylalanine or tryptophan. Each record gives: V gene, CDR3 length, D gene, clone size, J gene, CDR3 DNA, CDR3 protein. A D gene is named only where the DNA matches it firmly. The size of a clone is reported for some rows only, either as once, few or many, or as a class for expanded clones.

TRBV4-3	15	.	.	TRBJ2-5	TGCGCCAGCAGCCAAGAAGGCACTGGGGGAGAGACCCAGTACTTC	CASSQEGTGGETQYF
TRBV29-1	13	.	many	TRBJ1-5	TGCAGCGTTGTATCGCAGATTGATCAGCCCCAGCATTTT	CSVVSQIDQPQHF
TRBV15	13	.	.	TRBJ2-3	TGTGCCACCAGCCTGGGACCCCCAGATACGCAGTATTTT	CATSLGPPDTQYF
TRBV7-9	13	.	few	TRBJ2-7	TGTGCCAGCAGCTTAGAGTGGCGGGTGTACCAGTACTTC	CASSLEWRVYQYF
TRBV12-3/TRBV12-4	16	TRBD2	.	TRBJ2-1	TGTGCCAGCAGTTTTCGAATAGCGGGAGAAGACAATGAGCAGTTCTTC	CASSFRIAGEDNEQFF
TRBV28	15	.	few	TRBJ2-3	TGTGCCAGCGGGAACGGAGGGATCGGCACAGATACGCAGTATTTT	CASGNGGIGTDTQYF
TRBV12-3/TRBV12-4	12	.	few	TRBJ2-1	TGTGCCAGCAGAAAAAATGTGGGTGAGCAGTTCTTC	CASRKNVGEQFF
TRBV18	13	.	.	TRBJ2-7	TGTGCCAGCTCACCAAACCGACAGAGCGAGCAGTACTTC	CASSPNRQSEQYF
TRBV28	14	.	once	TRBJ2-1	TGTGCCAGCAGTTTTGTAGCGAGAGAACCTGAGCAGTTCTTC	CASSFVAREPEQFF
TRBV5-1	15	TRBD2	few	TRBJ2-1	TGCGCCAGCAGCTTGGTGACTAGCGGAGCCAATGAGCAGTTCTTC	CASSLVTSGANEQFF
TRBV21-1	14	.	.	TRBJ2-7	TGTGCCAGCAAGGTGGGGGGCCGCTCCTACGAGCAGTACTTC	CASKVGGRSYEQYF
TRBV11-2	14	TRBD2	.	TRBJ2-3	TGTGCCAGCCCCGGCGGGAGGGCCAGAGATACGCAGTATTTT	CASPGGRARDTQYF
TRBV5-6	16	TRBD2	many	TRBJ2-1	TGTGCCAGCAGCCGAGGACTAGCGGGAGATAACAATGAGCAGTTCTTC	CASSRGLAGDNNEQFF
TRBV20-1	15	TRBD2	few	TRBJ2-3	TGCAGTGCTAGAGATGGCACTAGCGGGACACATACGCAGTATTTT	CSARDGTSGTHTQYF
TRBV7-2	16	.	few	TRBJ2-1	TGTGCCAGCAGCCCCCGAAAGGGGGGGGCCTACAATGAGCAGTTCTTC	CASSPRKGGAYNEQFF
TRBV9	15	.	few	TRBJ2-1	TGTGCCAGCAGCGTGGATGGGAGCTCAATCGATGAGCAGTTCTTC	CASSVDGSSIDEQFF
TRBV7-6	14	TRBD1	.	TRBJ1-1	TGTGCCAGCAGCAAGGACAGGGGAGGGACTGAAGCTTTCTTT	CASSKDRGGTEAFF
TRBV20-1	15	.	.	TRBJ2-3	TGCAGTGCTCTCCGGAGGGACGGAGGGGCAGATACGCAGTATTTT	CSALRRDGGADTQYF
TRBV29-1	13	.	few	TRBJ2-7	TGCAGCGTGGCCTTGGGGGGAACGTACGAGCAGTACTTC	CSVALGGTYEQYF
TRBV19	15	TRBD1	few	TRBJ2-6	TGTGCCAGTAGAGGGGACAGCTCTGGGGCCAACGTCCTGACTTTC	CASRGDSSGANVLTF
TRBV5-1	15	.	few	TRBJ2-1	TGCGCCAGCAGCAGGGCGGTCCCCGACTACAATGAGCAGTTCTTC	CASSRAVPDYNEQFF
TRBV10-2	16	TRBD2	few	TRBJ2-2	TGCGCCAGCAGCTACGCTAGCGGGAGGAGCACCGGGGAGCTGTTTTTT	CASSYASGRSTGELFF
TRBV6-5	13	.	.	TRBJ1-1	TGTGCCAGCAGTTACTCGATATTAGGGCCTACTTTCTTT	CASSYSILGPTFF
TRBV28	17	TRBD1	.	TRBJ1-6	TGTGCCAGCAGTTCACAGGACAGGGGATTTGCGAATTCACCCCTCCACTTT	CASSSQDRGFANSPLHF
TRBV20-1	15	TRBD2	.	TRBJ2-5	TGCAGTGCTACGCAGCGGGAGGGCCTTACAAAGACCCAGTACTTC	CSATQREGLTKTQYF
TRBV6-1	14	.	few	TRBJ2-3	TGTGCCAGCAGGCTGACATTCGACACAGATACGCAGTATTTT	CASRLTFDTDTQYF
TRBV5-1	14	.	many	TRBJ1-2	TGCGCCAGCACCTCAAACTCCGGGAACTATGGCTACACCTTC	CASTSNSGNYGYTF
TRBV5-5	15	TRBD2	many	TRBJ2-7	TGTGCCAGCAGCTTGACTAGCGGAAGCCACTACGAGCAGTACTTC	CASSLTSGSHYEQYF
TRBV6-1	13	.	.	TRBJ2-3	TGTGCCAGCAGTACGGGGTACACAGATACGCAGTATTTT	CASSTGYTDTQYF
TRBV5-1	14	TRBD1	.	TRBJ2-7	TGCGCCAGCAGTAGCCGACAGGGACAGTACGAGCAGTACTTC	CASSSRQGQYEQYF
TRBV12-3/TRBV12-4	13	.	few	TRBJ2-7	TGTGCCAGCAGTTCAAGCTCGGGGGTCGAGCAGTACTTC	CASSSSSGVEQYF
TRBV29-1	14	TRBD1	few	TRBJ2-7	TGCAGCGTTCCGGGACAGGGGGGATCCTACGAGCAGTACTTC	CSVPGQGGSYEQYF
TRBV7-2	15	TRBD1	.	TRBJ1-5	TGTGCCAGCAGCTTAGATGGGACAGGGTATCAGCCCCAGCATTTT	CASSLDGTGYQPQHF
TRBV6-1	16	TRBD2	few	TRBJ2-1	TGTGCCAGCAGCCGCGCGGGGCTAGCGGGACTCTTTGAGCAGTTCTTC	CASSRAGLAGLFEQFF
TRBV9	18	.	few	TRBJ2-3	TGTGCCAGCAGCGCTAGCCCGTCGAGGGGCCCTAGCACAGATACGCAGTATTTT	CASSASPSRGPSTDTQYF
TRBV9	18	TRBD2	many	TRBJ2-7	TGTGCCAGCAGCGTAGTTCCCTACGCGGGAGTGAGCTCCTACGAGCAGTACTTC	CASSVVPYAGVSSYEQYF
TRBV12-3/TRBV12-4	15	.	many	TRBJ2-7	TGTGCCAGCCGTACAACGGGGGCTCCCCACTACGAGCAGTACTTC	CASRTTGAPHYEQYF
TRBV11-2	13	TRBD2	few	TRBJ2-1	TGTGCCAGCAGCGCTAGCGGGAGCGCCGAGCAGTTCTTC	CASSASGSAEQFF
TRBV6-1	13	.	.	TRBJ2-5	TGTGCCAGCAGCAGGGGCGCGGAGGAGACCCAGTACTTC	CASSRGAEETQYF
TRBV12-3/TRBV12-4	15	TRBD1	.	TRBJ1-2	TGTGCCAGCAGAACCGGGACAGGGGGTTACTATGGCTACACCTTC	CASRTGTGGYYGYTF
TRBV7-2	15	.	few	TRBJ1-6	TGTGCCAGCAGCCCGTCAACAGGTTTCTTTAATCCCCTCCACTTT	CASSPSTGFFNPLHF
TRBV30	13	.	.	TRBJ2-7	TGTGCCTGGAGTGTCCCTCCCACCTACGAGCAGTACTTC	CAWSVPPTYEQYF
TRBV11-2	15	.	.	TRBJ2-3	TGTGCCAGCAGCTCGCGGCAGGGGTGGACAGATACGCAGTATTTT	CASSSRQGWTDTQYF
TRBV19	12	.	.	TRBJ1-1	TGTGCCAGTAGTATCGTGAACACTGAAGCTTTCTTT	CASSIVNTEAFF
TRBV29-1	15	.	few	TRBJ2-1	TGCAGCGTTGATATGGGCAGTAGGTCCTACAATGAGCAGTTCTTC	CSVDMGSRSYNEQFF
TRBV19	13	.	.	TRBJ1-4	TGTGCCAGCCAAAGGGACGTTAATGAAAAACTGTTTTTT	CASQRDVNEKLFF
TRBV7-2	14	TRBD2	few	TRBJ2-1	TGTGCCAGCAGCTTATCTAGCGGCCCCAATGAGCAGTTCTTC	CASSLSSGPNEQFF
TRBV6-5	13	.	.	TRBJ2-7	TGTGCCAGCGCTCCGGGACCTGGCCACGAGCAGTACTTC	CASAPGPGHEQYF
TRBV7-6	16	TRBD2	.	TRBJ2-7	TGTGCCAGCAGCTCGCGGACTAGCGGGAATCTATACGAGCAGTACTTC	CASSSRTSGNLYEQYF